Listed below are T cell receptor beta chains from one sample, sequenced in a study of CD8 T cells in ankylosing spondylitis. TCRdb redid the calling of the 5' RACE reads with MiXCR, one entry per CDR3 protein. The table includes approximately 340,000 distinct CDR3 sequences, about 14% detected once. The sample consisted of blood, either unsorted or a sorted T cell fraction (not recorded which). The receptors were gathered from a male donor with ankylosing spondylitis or in good health (not recorded which). Each CDR3 is given with its conserved first and last residue. The order of the fields is D gene, V gene, clone size, J gene, CDR3 DNA, CDR3 protein. D genes are given only for firm matches. The size entry is marked missing in some rows and otherwise reads once, few, many or a size class.

d_call: TRBD2
v_call: TRBV20-1
clone_size: .
j_call: TRBJ2-1
cdr3_nt: TGCAGTGCTAGTAACACTCAATGGACTAGCGGGGGGGCTGATAATGAGCAGTTCTTC
cdr3_aa: CSASNTQWTSGGADNEQFF

d_call: .
v_call: TRBV7-9
clone_size: few
j_call: TRBJ1-4
cdr3_nt: TGTGCCAGCAGCTTAAATGGACCGCCCGGGGAAAAACTGTTTTTT
cdr3_aa: CASSLNGPPGEKLFF

d_call: .
v_call: TRBV7-9
clone_size: few
j_call: TRBJ1-2
cdr3_nt: TGTGCCAGCGGCCCATCCGGGACGGAATATGGCTACACCTTC
cdr3_aa: CASGPSGTEYGYTF

d_call: .
v_call: TRBV6-5
clone_size: few
j_call: TRBJ1-6
cdr3_nt: TGTGCCAGCAGTTACTCGGGCAATTCACCCCTCCACTTT
cdr3_aa: CASSYSGNSPLHF

d_call: TRBD2
v_call: TRBV20-1
clone_size: .
j_call: TRBJ2-1
cdr3_nt: TGCAGTGCTAGAGTGGCTAGCGGGGGGGCCATGTATGAGCAGTTCTTC
cdr3_aa: CSARVASGGAMYEQFF

d_call: .
v_call: TRBV27
clone_size: few
j_call: TRBJ1-6
cdr3_nt: TGTGCCAGCAGTTTACAGGGTCCCTATAATTCACCCCTCCACTTT
cdr3_aa: CASSLQGPYNSPLHF

d_call: .
v_call: TRBV7-9
clone_size: .
j_call: TRBJ1-1
cdr3_nt: TGTGCCAGCATAATTCCGGGGATCATGAACACTGAAGCTTTCTTT
cdr3_aa: CASIIPGIMNTEAFF

d_call: TRBD2
v_call: TRBV2
clone_size: few
j_call: TRBJ2-2
cdr3_nt: TGTGCCAGCGGGCTAGCGGGGGGGCCCGGCGGGGAGCTGTTTTTT
cdr3_aa: CASGLAGGPGGELFF

d_call: TRBD2
v_call: TRBV3-1
clone_size: .
j_call: TRBJ2-3
cdr3_nt: TGTGCCAGCAGCCGACTAGCGGGAGAATCCGATACGCAGTATTTT
cdr3_aa: CASSRLAGESDTQYF

d_call: .
v_call: TRBV12-3/TRBV12-4
clone_size: many
j_call: TRBJ2-3
cdr3_nt: TGTGCCAGCAGAGGCACCCAGGGGACAGATACGCAGTATTTT
cdr3_aa: CASRGTQGTDTQYF

d_call: .
v_call: TRBV4-1
clone_size: .
j_call: TRBJ2-7
cdr3_nt: TGCGCCAGCAGCCAAGGCGACAGGAGCTCCTACGAGCAGTACTTC
cdr3_aa: CASSQGDRSSYEQYF

d_call: TRBD1
v_call: TRBV10-2
clone_size: many
j_call: TRBJ1-2
cdr3_nt: TGCGCCAGCAGTGATGACAGGGCGTATGGCTACACCTTC
cdr3_aa: CASSDDRAYGYTF

d_call: .
v_call: TRBV3-1
clone_size: few
j_call: TRBJ2-7
cdr3_nt: TGTGCCAGCAGCTACAGGGCCTACGAGCAGTACTTC
cdr3_aa: CASSYRAYEQYF

d_call: TRBD2
v_call: TRBV11-1
clone_size: .
j_call: TRBJ2-1
cdr3_nt: TGTGCCAGCAGCTTAGGCCGCGGACTAGCGGGAGAATACAATGAGCAGTTCTTC
cdr3_aa: CASSLGRGLAGEYNEQFF

d_call: TRBD1
v_call: TRBV11-1
clone_size: .
j_call: TRBJ2-1
cdr3_nt: TGTGCCAGCAGCACGGGACAGGTATCCTACAATGAGCAGTTCTTC
cdr3_aa: CASSTGQVSYNEQFF

d_call: .
v_call: TRBV5-1
clone_size: few
j_call: TRBJ1-2
cdr3_nt: TGCGCCAGCAGCTTGATGACAGGAGATGGCTACACCTTC
cdr3_aa: CASSLMTGDGYTF

d_call: TRBD2
v_call: TRBV9
clone_size: few
j_call: TRBJ2-5
cdr3_nt: TGTGCCAGCAGCTCTAGGGGTGGGGGGGAAGAGACCCAGTACTTC
cdr3_aa: CASSSRGGGEETQYF

d_call: .
v_call: TRBV5-6
clone_size: few
j_call: TRBJ2-5
cdr3_nt: TGTGCCAGCAGCTTCGAGAGGGGGAGAGAGACCCAGTACTTC
cdr3_aa: CASSFERGRETQYF

d_call: .
v_call: TRBV11-3
clone_size: .
j_call: TRBJ2-3
cdr3_nt: TGTGCCAGCAGCCAGGACTATACAGATACGCAGTATTTT
cdr3_aa: CASSQDYTDTQYF

d_call: .
v_call: TRBV11-2
clone_size: .
j_call: TRBJ2-5
cdr3_nt: TGTGCCAGCAGCTCCCCAGGGGGGGTCGGGACCCAGTACTTC
cdr3_aa: CASSSPGGVGTQYF

d_call: .
v_call: TRBV9
clone_size: few
j_call: TRBJ2-2
cdr3_nt: TGTGCCAGCAGCGTATCAGTGAACACCGGGGAGCTGTTTTTT
cdr3_aa: CASSVSVNTGELFF

d_call: TRBD1
v_call: TRBV5-1
clone_size: .
j_call: TRBJ2-3
cdr3_nt: TGCGCCAGCAGCTTGGCCCAGGGGGCGGATACGCAGTATTTT
cdr3_aa: CASSLAQGADTQYF

d_call: .
v_call: TRBV5-1
clone_size: few
j_call: TRBJ1-6
cdr3_nt: TGCGCCAGCAGCTTCGGTGACTTCTCCTATAATTCACCCCTCCACTTT
cdr3_aa: CASSFGDFSYNSPLHF

d_call: .
v_call: TRBV7-2
clone_size: few
j_call: TRBJ1-1
cdr3_nt: TGTGCCAGCAGCTTAAACAGGGAGTCGGGAGCTTTCTTT
cdr3_aa: CASSLNRESGAFF

d_call: .
v_call: TRBV27
clone_size: many
j_call: TRBJ2-5
cdr3_nt: TGTGCCAGCAGTTTATTCCCAGCTGTTGTAGAGACCCAGTACTTC
cdr3_aa: CASSLFPAVVETQYF

d_call: .
v_call: TRBV2
clone_size: few
j_call: TRBJ2-2
cdr3_nt: TGTGCCAGCAATGGGGATTACGGGGAGCTGTTTTTT
cdr3_aa: CASNGDYGELFF